The source of this TCR beta chain is a study of early T cells in non-severe SARS-CoV-2 infection. Study information: Sequencing used unsorted whole-blood bulk RNA, so chains lack pairing. Overall study results and limits: Clonotype matching in VDJdb favored anti-spike CD8 responses and did not capture private and CD4 specificities.

CDR3 length: 15 amino acids. The germline gives CDR1 SGHRS, CDR2 YFSETQ. The V segment lost 4 bases and the J segment 7 bases; nucleotides outside the gene matches: 10. This clonotype turned up a few times. What it binds is not known. Unique molecular identifiers tagged individual cDNA molecules. TCRdb analysed the 5' RACE reads with MiXCR anew, one entry per CDR3 protein. Among about 77,000 distinct CDR3 sequences listed, around 16% were seen once. The chain combines TRBV5-1 with TRBJ2-1; TRBD2 agrees at 8 bases. The clonotype was recovered from an adult who was a healthcare worker with PCR-confirmed SARS-CoV-2 infection or an uninfected control (not recorded which). Sequencing was carried out using whole blood. This CDR3 reads CASSPGAGEANEQFF. CDR3 nucleotide sequence: TGCGCCAGCAGCCCAGGAGCGGGAGAAGCGAATGAGCAGTTCTTC.